The 28 T cell receptor beta chains below come from one sample, sequenced in a study of cytomegalovirus exposure and HLA in healthy donors. The repertoire was sequenced with immunoSEQ multiplex PCR; TCRdb's copy has only in-frame clones and lacks some. The table lists 50,000 to 70,000 clones, roughly 96% of them singletons. The sample was PBMCs. These receptors were obtained from a young woman in good health and CMV-seropositive.

CDR3 in amino acids: CASSLGAAGYGYTF. The CDR3 DNA sequence: TGTGCCAGCAGCTTGGGTGCGGCTGGCTATGGCTACACCTTC. This sequence joins TRBV5-5 and TRBJ1-2; D gene uncertain. The CDR3 loop spans 14 amino acids. In germline, CDR1 is SGHKS, CDR2 YYEKEE (reference sequence). With 0 bases removed from V and 4 bases from J, the gap between germline ends came to 10 bases.

V and J are TRBV28 and TRBJ2-2, with D possibly TRBD2 on 6 matching bases. The germline gives CDR1 MDHEN, CDR2 SYDVKM. Trimming left V 3 bases short and J 0 bases short, with 14 bases between. The CDR3 runs 17 residues. CDR3 bases: TGTGCCAGCAGTTTCCGAGGAGGGCTATCGAACACCGGGGAGCTGTTTTTT. It codes for CASSFRGGLSNTGELFF.

V and J are TRBV4-3 and TRBJ2-7; TRBD1 matches 7 bases. CDR1 is LGHNA and CDR2 is YSLEER in the germline V gene. This CDR3 contains 16 residues. V gave up 0 bases and J gave up 2 bases; unmatched junction bases: 7. In nucleotides, the CDR3 is TGCGCCAGCAGCCAAGAATCAGGGACAGAGGCCTACGAGCAGTACTTC. Amino acid sequence: CASSQESGTEAYEQYF.

The CDR3 DNA follows: TGCGCCAGCAGCCTTCTACAGGGGTCCTATAATTCACCCCTCCACTTT. Amino acid sequence: CASSLLQGSYNSPLHF. The chain links TRBV4-3 to TRBJ1-6, with 7 bases aligning to TRBD1. The germline V gene encodes CDR1 LGHNA and CDR2 YSLEER. The length of the CDR3 is 16 residues. The J segment lost 1 base and the V segment lost 4 bases, leaving 4 bases of the junction unmatched.

V gene TRBV27 combines with J gene TRBJ2-1; D is uncertain. Germline loops: CDR1 MNHEY, CDR2 SMNVEV (reference sequence). Trimming stripped 7 bases from V and 5 bases from J, with 24 bases between. The CDR3 is made up of 17 amino acids. The CDR3 protein is CASTRPRSRFIDNEQFF. Here the CDR3 DNA reads TGTGCCAGCACCCGCCCGAGAAGCAGGTTCATAGACAATGAGCAGTTCTTC.

The genes are TRBV2 and TRBJ2-7; D is uncertain. The CDR3 is 12 amino acids. Per the germline V gene, CDR1 is SNHLY and CDR2 is FYNNEI. V was shortened by 6 bases and J by 0 bases, with 6 bases between the two germline ends. The CDR3 spells CASRMSSYEQYF. Written as DNA, the CDR3 is TGTGCCAGCAGGATGAGCTCCTACGAGCAGTACTTC.

The CDR3 sequence: CASSRDRGEDRYTF. Written as DNA, the CDR3 is TGTGCCAGCAGTCGGGACAGGGGAGAGGATCGCTACACCTTC. This sequence joins TRBV7-3 and TRBJ1-2; TRBD1 matches 10 bases. The CDR3 spans 14 residues. The J segment lost 9 bases and the V segment lost 6 bases, leaving 10 bases of the junction unmatched. Germline-derived CDR1 and CDR2 are SGHTA and FQGTGA. Drawing the rest from reference TRBV7-3 and TRBJ1-2, the complete variable domain is GAGVSQTPSNKVTEKGKYVELRCDPISGHTALYWYRQSLGQGPEFLIYFQGTGAADDSGLPNDRFFAVRPEGSVSTLKIQRTERGDSAVYLCASSRDRGEDRYTFGSGTRLTVV.

The V call is TRBV30, the J call TRBJ2-1; tentatively, D is TRBD2 (7 bases). The CDR3 is 15 residues long. Germline CDR1 is GTSNPN and CDR2 is SVGIG (reference sequence). V gave up 4 bases and J gave up 0 bases, with 13 bases separating them. The CDR3 reads CAWTRRGGSYNEQFF. The CDR3, as DNA: TGTGCCTGGACCCGGAGGGGGGGCTCCTACAATGAGCAGTTCTTC.

This clone has a single count. The chain links TRBV6-5 to TRBJ2-3; 9 bases line up with TRBD2. V was clipped by 6 bases and J by 3 bases; unmatched bases: 4. The CDR3 has 14 amino acids. Germline CDR1 and CDR2: MNHEY and SVGAGI. CDR3 residues: CASRREGLTDTQYF. CDR3 DNA: TGTGCCAGCAGGCGGGAGGGCCTGACAGATACGCAGTATTTT.

The V gene is TRBV19, the J gene TRBJ1-6; 11 nucleotides align to TRBD1. In germline, CDR1 is LNHDA, CDR2 SQIVND (reference sequence). CDR3 length equals 14 residues. The junction had 3 bases not matched to a gene; V was cut back by 6 bases and J by 8 bases. This CDR3 is CASSWTGGHSPLHF. The CDR3 region has the DNA TGTGCCAGTAGCTGGACAGGGGGCCATTCACCCCTCCACTTT.

The chain has TRBV30 and TRBJ1-2; TRBD1 is a possible D gene (6 bases). The CDR3 runs 17 residues. The V end lost 4 bases, the J end lost 0 bases, and 21 bases lay between the germline ends. From germline, CDR1 is GTSNPN and CDR2 SVGIG (reference sequence). CDR3 residues: CAWNLGGPGLPNYGYTF. The CDR3, as DNA: TGTGCCTGGAACCTGGGGGGGCCAGGACTTCCTAACTATGGCTACACCTTC.

CDR3 amino acids: CASKARGYEQYF. The CDR3 DNA is TGTGCCAGCAAGGCCAGGGGCTACGAGCAGTACTTC. The chain recombines TRBV27 with TRBJ2-7; maybe TRBD1 (6 bases). Germline V gene lookup returns CDR1 MNHEY and CDR2 SMNVEV (reference sequence). The V end lost 7 bases, the J end lost 3 bases, and 10 bases lay between the germline ends. The CDR3 length is 12 residues.

This clone was seen once. The CDR3, as DNA: TGTGCCAGCAGTCTAATACAGGGCAATCAGCCCCAGCATTTT. Protein: CASSLIQGNQPQHF. The rearrangement links TRBV27 to TRBJ1-5, with D possibly TRBD1 on 5 matching bases. Germline V lookup: CDR1 MNHEY, CDR2 SMNVEV (reference sequence). The CDR3 has 14 residues. V was pared by 5 bases and J by 2 bases, with 10 bases between.

The chain has TRBV7-8 and TRBJ2-7; no definite D call. The length of the CDR3 is 15 residues. V dropped 2 bases and J dropped 2 bases, with 13 bases sitting between them. The germline V gene has CDR1 SGHVS and CDR2 FQNEAQ. The CDR3 sequence is CASSLFLRRPYEQYF. CDR3 nucleotides: TGTGCCAGCAGCTTATTCTTGCGCCGTCCCTACGAGCAGTACTTC.

V usage is TRBV6-5 and J usage is TRBJ2-7; D remains ambiguous. CDR1 and CDR2 (germline): MNHEY, SVGAGI. Trimming pared 3 bases from V and 5 bases from J, leaving 5 bases between. The CDR3 contains 11 residues. The CDR3 DNA reads as TGTGCCAGCAGTTATCTCGACGAGCAGTACTTC. It yields the protein CASSYLDEQYF.

J is TRBJ2-4 and V is TRBV28, with 7 bases lining up with TRBD1. Germline trimming cut 5 bases from V and 4 bases from J; bases unmatched to any gene: 14. The V gene's germline CDR1 is MDHEN and CDR2 SYDVKM. The CDR3 loop spans 17 amino acids. CDR3 in amino acids: CASSLPTGPREKNIQYF. For the CDR3, the DNA is TGTGCCAGCAGTCTCCCGACAGGGCCCCGGGAAAAAAACATTCAGTACTTC.

CDR3 sequence reads: CSVEETSGGAFRETQYF. DNA for the CDR3: TGCAGCGTTGAGGAGACTAGCGGGGGGGCATTTAGGGAGACCCAGTACTTC. This sequence joins TRBV29-1 and TRBJ2-5, with 14 bases aligning to TRBD2. Trimming at V came to 3 bases and at J to 5 bases, leaving 11 bases not matched to a gene. The germline V gene encodes CDR1 SQVTM and CDR2 ANQGSEA. CDR3 length equals 17 residues.

The V gene is TRBV6-1, the J gene TRBJ1-1; the match to TRBD1 covers 8 bases. V lost 0 bases to trimming and J lost 3 bases; unmatched junction nucleotides: 3. The CDR3 runs 15 residues. The V gene's germline CDR1 is MNHNS and CDR2 SASEGT. The CDR3 sequence is CASSEAQGAHTEAFF. The CDR3 nucleotides read TGTGCCAGCAGTGAAGCCCAGGGGGCTCACACTGAAGCTTTCTTT.

CDR3 loop: CASSLTGYSYEQYF. The CDR3 region has the DNA TGTGCCAGCAGCTTGACAGGATACTCCTACGAGCAGTACTTC. V is TRBV11-2 and J is TRBJ2-7, with D possibly TRBD1 on 6 matching bases. With 3 bases removed from V and 0 bases from J, the gap between germline ends came to 9 bases. The germline CDR1 and CDR2 sequences are SGHAT and FQNNGV. The CDR3 runs 14 residues. The entire variable domain, with the rest obtained from reference TRBV11-2 and TRBJ2-7, is as follows: EAGVAQSPRYKIIEKRQSVAFWCNPISGHATLYWYQQILGQGPKLLIQFQNNGVVDDSQLPKDRFSAERLKGVDSTLKIQPAKLEDSAVYLCASSLTGYSYEQYFGPGTRLTVT.

The chain is built from TRBV19 and TRBJ1-3, with D perhaps TRBD1 (6 bases). Germline V gene sequence: CDR1 LNHDA, CDR2 SQIVND (reference sequence). Trimming took 9 bases from V and 1 from J, leaving 19 bases between them. CDR3 length: 16 amino acids. The CDR3 coding sequence is TGTGCCAGCAGCGGGGGGGGCCTCGGTTCTGGAAACACCATATATTTT. Protein sequence: CASSGGGLGSGNTIYF.

The chain is built from TRBV28 and TRBJ2-7; a possible D gene is TRBD2 (7 bases). The CDR3 totals 15 residues. Germline V gene sequence: CDR1 MDHEN, CDR2 SYDVKM. Trimming left V 10 bases short and J 3 bases short, with 22 bases between. The CDR3 bases are TGTGCCACCACTAGGGGGGGCCGCGGCTACTACGAGCAGTACTTC. This gives the protein CATTRGGRGYYEQYF.

V gene TRBV25-1 combines with J gene TRBJ2-1; perhaps TRBD2 as D (7 bases). The CDR3 contains 17 residues. Germline values: CDR1 MGHDK, CDR2 SYGVNS. Between the trimmed V and J ends, which lost 5 bases and 1 base, there was a span of 18 bases. CDR3 amino acids: CASSPRGGALSYNEQFF. Written as DNA, the CDR3 is TGTGCCAGCAGTCCTAGGGGGGGGGCTCTTTCCTACAATGAGCAGTTCTTC.

This clone was seen just once. V usage is TRBV28 and J usage is TRBJ2-7; the match to TRBD2 covers 7 bases. The CDR3 contains 14 residues. CDR1 is MDHEN and CDR2 is SYDVKM in the germline V gene. The V gene end was trimmed by 8 bases and the J gene end by 3 bases; junction bases not matched to a gene: 10. The CDR3 sequence: CASEPTSLGYEQYF. CDR3 bases: TGTGCCAGCGAACCGACTAGCTTGGGCTACGAGCAGTACTTC.

The gene calls are TRBV4-3 and TRBJ1-6, with TRBD1 identical over 7 bases. V lost 0 bases, J lost 9 bases, and 8 bases stayed unmatched. The CDR3 is 16 amino acids. Germline V gene lookup returns CDR1 LGHNA and CDR2 YSLEER. As DNA, the CDR3 is TGCGCCAGCAGCCAAGATCTTGCAGGGGGACGTTCACCCCTCCACTTT. Protein: CASSQDLAGGRSPLHF.

This clone was seen once. J is TRBJ1-5 and V is TRBV28; TRBD1 matches at 8 bases. Germline lookup yields CDR1 MDHEN and CDR2 SYDVKM. This CDR3 region has 15 residues. Trimming cost V 5 bases and J 6 bases; bases outside gene matches: 9. CDR3 nucleotide sequence: TGTGCCAGCAGTACTCCTCAGGGGGCGGGTCAGCCCCAGCATTTT. Its translation: CASSTPQGAGQPQHF. The full variable domain, rest sourced from reference TRBV28 and TRBJ1-5, is DVKVTQSSRYLVKRTGEKVFLECVQDMDHENMFWYRQDPGLGLRLIYFSYDVKMKEKGDIPEGYSVSREKKERFSLILESASTNQTSMYLCASSTPQGAGQPQHFGDGTRLSIL.

V is TRBV9 and J is TRBJ1-2, with D possibly being TRBD1 (5 bases). The length of the CDR3 is 15 residues. The ends were cut back, 1 base at V and 8 bases at J, with 18 bases in the middle. Per the germline V gene, CDR1 is SGDLS and CDR2 is YYNGEE. DNA of the CDR3: TGTGCCAGCAGCGTAAAGGCGTTGGGGGGTGACGGCTACACCTTC. It encodes CASSVKALGGDGYTF.

V and J are TRBV27 and TRBJ2-7; 7 positions agree with TRBD1. V was clipped by 2 bases and J by 4 bases; unmatched bases: 2. CDR1 and CDR2 (germline): MNHEY, SMNVEV (reference sequence). The CDR3 runs 13 residues. CDR3 sequence reads: CASSLTRGYEQYF. The CDR3 DNA follows: TGTGCCAGCAGTTTAACCAGGGGGTACGAGCAGTACTTC.

The chain combines TRBV20-1 with TRBJ2-3; D perhaps matches TRBD2 (5 bases). The germline gives CDR1 DFQATT, CDR2 SNEGSKA (reference sequence). V was trimmed by 5 bases and J by 6 bases, leaving 9 bases between them. The CDR3 is 11 residues long. CDR3 amino acids: CSAARRDTQYF. In DNA form, the CDR3 reads TGCAGTGCTGCCCGGAGGGATACGCAGTATTTT.